The source of this T cell receptor (beta chain) is a study of cytomegalovirus exposure and HLA in healthy donors. The CDR3 covers 19 residues. V was pared by 3 bases and J by 3 bases, with 11 bases of the junction left unmatched. Germline assignment: CDR1 LNHDA and CDR2 SQIVND (reference sequence). Produced via immunoSEQ multiplex PCR; TCRdb's table is partial and in-frame only. The sample shows about 140,000 clones, about 90% of them seen only once. J is TRBJ2-1 and V is TRBV19, with 13 nucleotides matching TRBD2. Sequencing was carried out using PBMCs. This TCR derives from a man aged 18 to 30 in good health and CMV-seronegative. The CDR3 region is CASSIRGLAGPSLYNEQFF. CDR3 nucleotides: TGTGCCAGTAGTATTAGGGGACTAGCGGGACCGAGCCTCTACAATGAGCAGTTCTTC.